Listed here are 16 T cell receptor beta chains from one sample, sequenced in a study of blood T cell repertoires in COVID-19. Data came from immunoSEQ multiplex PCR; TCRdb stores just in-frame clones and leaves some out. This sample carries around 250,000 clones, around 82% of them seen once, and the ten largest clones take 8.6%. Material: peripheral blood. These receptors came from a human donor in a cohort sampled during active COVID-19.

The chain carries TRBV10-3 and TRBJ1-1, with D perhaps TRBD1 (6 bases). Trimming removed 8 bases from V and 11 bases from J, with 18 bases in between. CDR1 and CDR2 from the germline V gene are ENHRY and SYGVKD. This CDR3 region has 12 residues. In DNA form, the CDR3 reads TGTGCCATCGGGGGGGCAGGGGACGCGGCTTTCTTT. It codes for CAIGGAGDAAFF.

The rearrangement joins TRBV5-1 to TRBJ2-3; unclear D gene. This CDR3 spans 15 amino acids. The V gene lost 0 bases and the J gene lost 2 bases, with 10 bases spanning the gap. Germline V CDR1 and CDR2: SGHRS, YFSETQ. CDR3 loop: CASSLANVDTDTQYF. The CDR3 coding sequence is TGCGCCAGCAGCTTGGCCAACGTAGACACAGATACGCAGTATTTT. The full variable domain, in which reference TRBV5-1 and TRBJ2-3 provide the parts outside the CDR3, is KAGVTQTPRYLIKTRGQQVTLSCSPISGHRSVSWYQQTPGQGLQFLFEYFSETQRNKGNFPGRFSGRQFSNSRSEMNVSTLELGDSALYLCASSLANVDTDTQYFGPGTRLTVL.

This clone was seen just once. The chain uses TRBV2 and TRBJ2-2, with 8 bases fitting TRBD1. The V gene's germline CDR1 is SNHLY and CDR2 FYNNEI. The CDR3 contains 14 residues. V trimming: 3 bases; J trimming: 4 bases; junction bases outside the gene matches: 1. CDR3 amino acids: CASSDRGRTGELFF. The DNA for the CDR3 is TGTGCCAGCAGTGACAGGGGGCGCACCGGGGAGCTGTTTTTT.

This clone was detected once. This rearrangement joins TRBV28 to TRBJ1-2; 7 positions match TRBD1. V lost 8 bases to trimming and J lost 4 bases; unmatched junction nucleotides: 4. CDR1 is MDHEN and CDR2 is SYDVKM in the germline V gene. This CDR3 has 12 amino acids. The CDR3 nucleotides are TGTGCCAGCGACAGGGAGCCCTATGGCTACACCTTC. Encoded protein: CASDREPYGYTF.

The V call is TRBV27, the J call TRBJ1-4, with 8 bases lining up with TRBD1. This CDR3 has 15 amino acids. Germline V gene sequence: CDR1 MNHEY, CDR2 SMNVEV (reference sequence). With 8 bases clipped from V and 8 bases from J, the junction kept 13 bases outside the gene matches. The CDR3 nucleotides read TGTGCCAGCGGGGGGGCGACAGGGGTAGGGGAAAAACTGTTTTTT. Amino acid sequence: CASGGATGVGEKLFF.

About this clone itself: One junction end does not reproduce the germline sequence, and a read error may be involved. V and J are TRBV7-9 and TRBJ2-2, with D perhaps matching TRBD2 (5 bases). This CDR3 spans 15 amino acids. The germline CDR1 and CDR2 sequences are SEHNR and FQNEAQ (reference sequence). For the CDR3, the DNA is TGTGCCAGCAGCTTAGGGGAGTCGAACGCCGGGGAGCTGTTTTTT. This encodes CASSLGESNAGELFF.

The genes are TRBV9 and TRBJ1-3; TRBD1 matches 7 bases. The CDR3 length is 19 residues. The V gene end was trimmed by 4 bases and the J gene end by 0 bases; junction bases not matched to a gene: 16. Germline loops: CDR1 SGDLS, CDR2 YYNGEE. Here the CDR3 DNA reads TGTGCCAGCAGCCCCCAGGTCGAGGCAGGGGGATTCTCTGGAAACACCATATATTTT. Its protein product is CASSPQVEAGGFSGNTIYF.

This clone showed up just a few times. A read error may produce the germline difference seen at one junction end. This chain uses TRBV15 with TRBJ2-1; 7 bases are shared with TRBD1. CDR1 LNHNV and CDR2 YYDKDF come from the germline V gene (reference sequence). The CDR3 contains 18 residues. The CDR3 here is CATSRGALPGQSSNEQFF. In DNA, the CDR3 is TGTGCCACCAGCAGAGGGGCGTTACCGGGACAGTCCTCCAATGAGCAGTTCTTC.

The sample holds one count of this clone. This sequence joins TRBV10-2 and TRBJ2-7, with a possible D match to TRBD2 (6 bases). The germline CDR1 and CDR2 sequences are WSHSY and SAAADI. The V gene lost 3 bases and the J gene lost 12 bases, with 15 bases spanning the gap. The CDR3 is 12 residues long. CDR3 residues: CASSDPITGVYF. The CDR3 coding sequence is TGCGCCAGCAGTGATCCGATTACGGGGGTGTACTTC.

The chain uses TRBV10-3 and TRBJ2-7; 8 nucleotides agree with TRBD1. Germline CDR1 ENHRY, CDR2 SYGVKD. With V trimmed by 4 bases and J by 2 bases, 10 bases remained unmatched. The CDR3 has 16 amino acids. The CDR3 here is CAISGAGTGKTYEQYF. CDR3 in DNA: TGTGCCATCAGTGGTGCCGGGACAGGCAAGACCTACGAGCAGTACTTC.

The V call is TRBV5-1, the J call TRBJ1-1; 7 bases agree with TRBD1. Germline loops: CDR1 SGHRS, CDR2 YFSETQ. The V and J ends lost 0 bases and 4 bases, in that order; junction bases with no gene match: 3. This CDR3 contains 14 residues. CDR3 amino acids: CASSLDRGLTEAFF. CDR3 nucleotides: TGCGCCAGCAGCTTGGACAGGGGACTCACTGAAGCTTTCTTT. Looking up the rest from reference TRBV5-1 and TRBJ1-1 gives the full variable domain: KAGVTQTPRYLIKTRGQQVTLSCSPISGHRSVSWYQQTPGQGLQFLFEYFSETQRNKGNFPGRFSGRQFSNSRSEMNVSTLELGDSALYLCASSLDRGLTEAFFGQGTRLTVV.

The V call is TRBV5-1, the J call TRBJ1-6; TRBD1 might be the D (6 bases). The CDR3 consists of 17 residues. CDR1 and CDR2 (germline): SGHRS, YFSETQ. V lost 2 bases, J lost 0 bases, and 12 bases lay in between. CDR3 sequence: CASSFGQRGSYNSPLHF. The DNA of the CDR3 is TGCGCCAGCAGCTTCGGACAGAGGGGCTCCTATAATTCACCCCTCCACTTT.

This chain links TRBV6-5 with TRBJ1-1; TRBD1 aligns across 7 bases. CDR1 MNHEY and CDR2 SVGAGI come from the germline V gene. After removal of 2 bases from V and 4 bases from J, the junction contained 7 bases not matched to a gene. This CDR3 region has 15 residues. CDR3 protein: CASSYPNRGITEAFF. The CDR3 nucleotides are TGTGCCAGCAGTTACCCCAACAGGGGAATCACTGAAGCTTTCTTT.

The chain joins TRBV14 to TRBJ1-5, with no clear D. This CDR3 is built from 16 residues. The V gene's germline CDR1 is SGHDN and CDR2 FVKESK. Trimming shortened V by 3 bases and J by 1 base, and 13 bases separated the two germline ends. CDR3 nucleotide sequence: TGTGCCAGCAGCCAGGTTCCGTCGGAGAGCAATCAGCCCCAGCATTTT. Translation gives CASSQVPSESNQPQHF.

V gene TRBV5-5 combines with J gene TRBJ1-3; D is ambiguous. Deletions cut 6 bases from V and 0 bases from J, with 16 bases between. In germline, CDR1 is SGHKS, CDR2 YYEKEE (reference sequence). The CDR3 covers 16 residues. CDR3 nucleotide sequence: TGTGCCAGCAACTGGAGCCCGGCGAGCTCTGGAAACACCATATATTTT. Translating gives CASNWSPASSGNTIYF.

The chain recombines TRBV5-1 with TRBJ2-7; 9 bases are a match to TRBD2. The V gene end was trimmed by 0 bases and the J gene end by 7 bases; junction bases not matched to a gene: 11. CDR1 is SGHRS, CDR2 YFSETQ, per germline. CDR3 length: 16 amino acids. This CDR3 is CASSLGPSGAPLEQYF. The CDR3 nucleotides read TGCGCCAGCAGCTTGGGCCCTAGCGGGGCCCCTTTGGAGCAGTACTTC.